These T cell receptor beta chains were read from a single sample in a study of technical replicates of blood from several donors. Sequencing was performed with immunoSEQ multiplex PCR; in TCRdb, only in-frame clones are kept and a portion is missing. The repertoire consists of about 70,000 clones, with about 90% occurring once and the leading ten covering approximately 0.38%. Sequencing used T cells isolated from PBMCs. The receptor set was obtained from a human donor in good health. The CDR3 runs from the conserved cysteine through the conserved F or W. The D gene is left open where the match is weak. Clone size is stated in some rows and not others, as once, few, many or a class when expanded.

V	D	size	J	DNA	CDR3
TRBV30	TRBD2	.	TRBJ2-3	TGTGCCTGGAGTCGTAGCGGGAACCGAGGTGATACGCAGTATTTT	CAWSRSGNRGDTQYF
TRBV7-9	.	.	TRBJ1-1	TGTGCCAGCAGTTATAGACAGAACACTGAAGCTTTCTTT	CASSYRQNTEAFF
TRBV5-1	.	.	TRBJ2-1	TGCGCCAGCAGCTTGGAGGGACACAGCTCCTACAATGAGCAGTTCTTC	CASSLEGHSSYNEQFF
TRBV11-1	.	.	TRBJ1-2	TGTGCCAGCAGCCTTGGGCAGGGATATGGCTACACCTTC	CASSLGQGYGYTF
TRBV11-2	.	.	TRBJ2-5	TGTGCCAGCAGCCCCAAACTATTCGAGCCCCAGTACTTC	CASSPKLFEPQYF
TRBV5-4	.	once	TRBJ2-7	TGTGCCAGCAGCGTCGGAGCAGAGAGGTACGAGCAGTACTTC	CASSVGAERYEQYF
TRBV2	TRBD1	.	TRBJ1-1	TGTGCCAGCAGGCCACAGGGGAGTAACACTGAAGCTTTCTTT	CASRPQGSNTEAFF
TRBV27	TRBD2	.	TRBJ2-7	TGTGCCAGCAGTCCTATTAGCGGGAGGGCCAATGAGCAGTACTTC	CASSPISGRANEQYF
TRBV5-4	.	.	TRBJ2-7	TGTGCCAGCAGCTTCGGGGGCGAGCAGTACTTC	CASSFGGEQYF
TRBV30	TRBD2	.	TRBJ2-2	TGTGCCTGGGACGGGAGGAAAATCACCGGGGAGCTGTTTTTT	CAWDGRKITGELFF
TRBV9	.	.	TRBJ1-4	TGTGCCAGCAGCGTAGACGGACTTTACAATGAAAAACTGTTTTTT	CASSVDGLYNEKLFF
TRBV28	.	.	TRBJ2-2	TGTGCCAGCAGTTGGGGGGTCCCCGGGGAGCTGTTTTTT	CASSWGVPGELFF
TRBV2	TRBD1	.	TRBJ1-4	TGTGCCACCCGGGACAGGGGACGTAATGAAAAACTGTTTTTT	CATRDRGRNEKLFF
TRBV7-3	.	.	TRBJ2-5	TGTGCCAGCAGCTCAACACGGTACGAGACCCAGTACTTC	CASSSTRYETQYF
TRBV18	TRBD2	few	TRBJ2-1	TGTGCCAGCTCACCGCGACTAGCGGGAGGGATCAATGAGCAGTTCTTC	CASSPRLAGGINEQFF
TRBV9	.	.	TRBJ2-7	TGTGCCAGCAGCGTATTAGGGAGGCTTAGGGACGAGCAGTACTTC	CASSVLGRLRDEQYF
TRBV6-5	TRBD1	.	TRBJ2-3	TGTGCCAGCATAGACAGGGTCACAGATACGCAGTATTTT	CASIDRVTDTQYF
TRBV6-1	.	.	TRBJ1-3	TGTGCCAGCAGTGAGCAAATTCCGAGGTCTGGAAACACCATATATTTT	CASSEQIPRSGNTIYF
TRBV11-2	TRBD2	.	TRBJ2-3	TGTGCCAGCAGCCGCGGGACTAGCGGGAACCCAGATACGCAGTATTTT	CASSRGTSGNPDTQYF
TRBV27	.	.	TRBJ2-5	TGTGCCAGCAGTTTAGGGGGCCGTCAGACCCAGTACTTC	CASSLGGRQTQYF
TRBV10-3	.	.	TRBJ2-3	TGTGCCGCTCTGGACTCCACAGATACGCAGTATTTT	CAALDSTDTQYF
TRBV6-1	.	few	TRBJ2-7	TGTGCCAGCAGTGTAGACAGCTCCTACGAGCAGTACTTC	CASSVDSSYEQYF
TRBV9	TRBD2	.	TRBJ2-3	TGTGCCAGCAGCCGACCCTCGGTGCGCGGGAGGGCCGTTGGCACAGATACGCAGTATTTT	CASSRPSVRGRAVGTDTQYF
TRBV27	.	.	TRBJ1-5	TGTGCCAGCAGTTCTGGATGGTGGGCGTATAGCAATCAGCCCCAGCATTTT	CASSSGWWAYSNQPQHF
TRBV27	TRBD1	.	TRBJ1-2	TGTGCCAGCAGAGAGTGGGACAGCCCCAATGGCTACACCTTC	CASREWDSPNGYTF
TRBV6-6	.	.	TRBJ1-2	TGTGCCAGCAGCGAGGACAGCTTAGCTAACTATGGCTACACCTTC	CASSEDSLANYGYTF
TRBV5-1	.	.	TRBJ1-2	TGCGCCAGCAGCCTAAGACAGGATTGGAACTTCTATGGCTACACCTTC	CASSLRQDWNFYGYTF
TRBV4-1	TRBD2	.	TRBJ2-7	TGCGCCAGCAGCCAAACCGGGACTAGCGGTTACGAGCAGTACTTC	CASSQTGTSGYEQYF
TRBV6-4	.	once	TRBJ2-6	TGTGCCAGCAGTGACTGGCTCTCTGGGGCCAACGTCCTGACTTTC	CASSDWLSGANVLTF
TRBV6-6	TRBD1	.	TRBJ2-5	TGTGCCAGCAGTTACTGGGGACAGCAAGAGACCCAGTACTTC	CASSYWGQQETQYF
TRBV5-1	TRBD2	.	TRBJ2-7	TGCGCCAGCAGGGCTGGACTAGGTTACGAGCAGTACTTC	CASRAGLGYEQYF
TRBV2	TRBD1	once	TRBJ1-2	TGTGCCAGCAGCGAGAACAGGGGGACCGCCTATGGCTACACCTTC	CASSENRGTAYGYTF
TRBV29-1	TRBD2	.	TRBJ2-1	TGCAGCGTTGAAGATAGCGGGTCAGGGAGATTCAATGAGCAGTTCTTC	CSVEDSGSGRFNEQFF
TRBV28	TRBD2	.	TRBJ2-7	TGTGCCAGCAGTTTAGCGGGAGGAACCTACGAGCAGTACTTC	CASSLAGGTYEQYF
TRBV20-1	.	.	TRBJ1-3	TGCAGTGCGCGCTCTGGAAACACCATATATTTT	CSARSGNTIYF
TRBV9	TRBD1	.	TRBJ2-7	TGTGCCAGCAGCGTAGGACAGGGGGTTCACGAGCAGTACTTC	CASSVGQGVHEQYF
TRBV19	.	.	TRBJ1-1	TGTGCCACAACGGGGGGGGTTGAAGCTTTCTTT	CATTGGVEAFF
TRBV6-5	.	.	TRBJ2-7	TGTGCCAGCAGTTACTCGATGGAGTACGAGCAGTACTTC	CASSYSMEYEQYF
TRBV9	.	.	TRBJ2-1	TGTGCCAGCAGCGAGGGGGGGGCTGCCAATGAGCAGTTCTTC	CASSEGGAANEQFF
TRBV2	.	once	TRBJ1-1	TGTGCCAGCAGGTGGGGGGACACTGAAGCTTTCTTT	CASRWGDTEAFF
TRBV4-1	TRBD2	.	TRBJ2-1	TGCGCCAGCAGCAAAACGGGACTACCTTCCTACAATGAGCAGTTCTTC	CASSKTGLPSYNEQFF
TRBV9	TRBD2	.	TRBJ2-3	TGTGCCAGCAGCGTAGGAGGGGGACTAGCTTCAGATACGCAGTATTTT	CASSVGGGLASDTQYF
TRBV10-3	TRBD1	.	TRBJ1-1	TGTGCCATCAGTGAGTTAAGTGGCGACAGGGGAGCCTTT	CAISELSGDRGAF
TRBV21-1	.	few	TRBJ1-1	TGTGCCAGCAGCGATATTAGGGACAGGGAAGGGATGAACACTGAAGCTTTCTTT	CASSDIRDREGMNTEAFF
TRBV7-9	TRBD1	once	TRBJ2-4	TGTGCCAGCAGCTGGGCACAGGGGGCGAGGGACATTCAGTACTTC	CASSWAQGARDIQYF
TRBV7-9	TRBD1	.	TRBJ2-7	TGTGCCAGCAGCTTATTAGGGACAGATTATTACGAGCAGTACTTC	CASSLLGTDYYEQYF
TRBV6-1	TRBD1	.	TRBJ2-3	TGTGCCAGCAGTGAAGGACCGGACAGGGGGCTGGGAGATACGCAGTATTTT	CASSEGPDRGLGDTQYF
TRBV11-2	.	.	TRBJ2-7	TGTGCCAGCAGCTTAGCGCGGATGAGCTACGAGCAGTACTTC	CASSLARMSYEQYF
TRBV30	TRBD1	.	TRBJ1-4	TGTGCCTGGGAGGGGACAGGGCACGAAAAACTGTTTTTT	CAWEGTGHEKLFF
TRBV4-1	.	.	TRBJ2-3	TGCGCCAGCAGCCAAGATGGGTTAGCCTACGGCGCAGATACGCAGTATTTT	CASSQDGLAYGADTQYF
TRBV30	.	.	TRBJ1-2	TGTGCCTGGAGTTCCGGACTTTATGGCTACACCTTC	CAWSSGLYGYTF
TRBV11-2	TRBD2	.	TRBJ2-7	TGTGCCAGCAGAAAGCCGGGACTAGCCCCCTACGAGCAGTACTTC	CASRKPGLAPYEQYF
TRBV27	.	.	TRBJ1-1	TGTGCCAGCAGTTTCCAGGTGAACACTGAAGCTTTCTTT	CASSFQVNTEAFF